The clone carrying this T cell receptor (beta chain) has more than one count but fewer than ten. The sample comes from a study of molecular identifiers for immune sequencing clone quantification. Germline V gene sequence: CDR1 LNHDA, CDR2 SQIVND (reference sequence). V shed 3 bases, J shed 2 bases, and the junction held 7 bases outside the gene matches. This CDR3 contains 16 residues. TCRdb independently ran MiXCR on the PCR reads; one entry per CDR3 protein. Found here are over 600,000 distinct CDR3 sequences, about 20% of them singletons; the top ten hold roughly 0.85%. The sample comprised naive CD8+ T cells from blood, with Jurkat cell RNA spiked in. The subset here: FACS-sorted CD8+CD4-CCR7+CD45RA+ naive T cells. This receptor was taken from a human donor in good health. Some libraries in this study had Jurkat cell RNA spiked in. This chain uses TRBV19 with TRBJ2-7; 10 nucleotides match TRBD2. The CDR3 nucleotides are TGTGCCAGTAGTATCGACGGCAGCGGGAGGGCCTACGAGCAGTACTTC. It codes for CASSIDGSGRAYEQYF.